The next 18 T cell receptor beta chains were all read from a single sample in a study of T cell changes during pregnancy in multiple sclerosis. TCRdb's copy holds only in-frame clones and misses some; the assay was immunoSEQ multiplex PCR. The table has tens of thousands of clones, approximately 92% seen once. Source: peripheral blood, taken in the first trimester of pregnancy. The receptors derive from a female donor with multiple sclerosis, enrolled in a pregnancy study.

V usage is TRBV27 and J usage is TRBJ2-7; 7 bases fit TRBD1. The CDR3 extends over 16 amino acids. With 6 bases clipped from V and 2 bases from J, the junction kept 13 bases outside the gene matches. Germline loops: CDR1 MNHEY, CDR2 SMNVEV (reference sequence). The DNA for the CDR3 is TGTGCCAGCAGACAAAGAGGAACGGGACAGACCTACGAGCAGTACTTC. Protein sequence: CASRQRGTGQTYEQYF.

CDR3 DNA: TGTGCCAGCAGTTCATCCCCCGGGAATTTTGATGGCTACACCTTC. It encodes CASSSSPGNFDGYTF. V and J are TRBV28 and TRBJ1-2; D remains unclear. V lost 4 bases and J lost 6, with 18 bases in between. The CDR3 loop spans 15 amino acids. Germline V gene data show CDR1 as MDHEN and CDR2 as SYDVKM.

The rearrangement joins TRBV7-9 to TRBJ1-2; 8 nucleotides line up with TRBD1. CDR1 and CDR2 from the germline V gene are SEHNR and FQNEAQ (reference sequence). V trimming: 4 bases; J trimming: 7 bases; junction bases outside the gene matches: 5. This CDR3 has 13 residues. CDR3 sequence reads: CASSSDRDIGYTF. Written as DNA, the CDR3 is TGTGCCAGCAGCTCGGACAGGGATATTGGCTACACCTTC.

This chain uses TRBV5-1 with TRBJ2-5, with 10 bases matching TRBD1. In germline, CDR1 is SGHRS, CDR2 YFSETQ. The CDR3 has 13 amino acids. The trim removed 4 bases at V and 7 bases at J, leaving 4 bases unmatched. For the CDR3, the DNA is TGCGCCAGCAGCCAGGACAGGGGGGGGACCCAGTACTTC. Residues: CASSQDRGGTQYF.

This clone was recorded only once. The gene calls are TRBV5-1 and TRBJ2-7, with a possible D match to TRBD2 (5 bases). The V gene lost 1 base and the J gene lost 6 bases, with 11 bases spanning the gap. Germline V CDR1 and CDR2: SGHRS, YFSETQ. This CDR3 spans 13 amino acids. Here the CDR3 DNA reads TGCGCCAGCAGCTTGTCCGGAGGCTCCGAGCAGTACTTC. Encoded protein: CASSLSGGSEQYF.

The DNA of the CDR3 is TGTGCCAGCAGTGACGAAGGGGCCCGCACAGATACGCAGTATTTT. This translates into CASSDEGARTDTQYF. V usage is TRBV9 and J usage is TRBJ2-3, with D possibly matching TRBD1 (5 bases). Germline values: CDR1 SGDLS, CDR2 YYNGEE. The CDR3 spans 15 residues. Between the trimmed V and J ends, which lost 5 bases and 1 base, there was a span of 14 bases.

The chain links TRBV14 to TRBJ1-1; D is ambiguous. The germline V gene encodes CDR1 SGHDN and CDR2 FVKESK. The CDR3 runs to 12 residues. Trimming shortened V by 2 bases and J by 4 bases, and 5 bases separated the two germline ends. CDR3 DNA sequence: TGTGCCAGCAGCCAAAGAGGCACTGAAGCTTTCTTT. This translates into CASSQRGTEAFF.

This rearrangement joins TRBV28 to TRBJ1-3; D may be TRBD1 (6 bases). Trimming took 3 bases from V and 4 from J, leaving 10 bases between them. This CDR3 is built from 14 residues. Per the germline V gene, CDR1 is MDHEN and CDR2 is SYDVKM. CDR3 amino acids: CASSLTGGGNTIYF. DNA of the CDR3: TGTGCCAGCAGTTTGACGGGGGGCGGAAACACCATATATTTT. Using reference TRBV28 and TRBJ1-3 for the parts outside the CDR3, the full variable domain is DVKVTQSSRYLVKRTGEKVFLECVQDMDHENMFWYRQDPGLGLRLIYFSYDVKMKEKGDIPEGYSVSREKKERFSLILESASTNQTSMYLCASSLTGGGNTIYFGEGSWLTVV.

The chain links TRBV9 to TRBJ2-1; perhaps TRBD1 as D (5 bases). The V end was cut by 2 bases, the J end by 5 bases, with 11 bases between. In germline, CDR1 is SGDLS, CDR2 YYNGEE. The CDR3 has 14 residues. CDR3 in amino acids: CASSVTDSNNEQFF. The CDR3 nucleotides are TGTGCCAGCAGCGTGACAGACTCTAACAATGAGCAGTTCTTC.

V gene TRBV4-1 combines with J gene TRBJ2-5, with 7 bases aligning to TRBD2. The CDR3 length is 17 residues. V gave up 2 bases and J gave up 2 bases; unmatched junction bases: 11. Germline lookup yields CDR1 MGHRA and CDR2 YSYEKL. The CDR3 protein is CASSQIPPSGLQETQYF. The CDR3 DNA reads TGCGCCAGCAGCCAAATCCCCCCTAGCGGATTGCAAGAGACCCAGTACTTC.

The J gene is TRBJ2-1, the V gene TRBV5-4, with no clear D. The CDR3 has 14 amino acids. V was trimmed by 4 bases and J by 4 bases, leaving 12 bases between them. CDR1 and CDR2 (germline): SGHNT, YYREEE (reference sequence). The CDR3 sequence is CASSIGDLYNEQFF. The CDR3 region has the DNA TGTGCCAGCAGCATCGGAGACCTTTACAATGAGCAGTTCTTC.

This CDR3 is CATSDRTSGSRDTQYF. The CDR3 DNA sequence: TGTGCCACCAGCGATAGGACTAGCGGGAGCCGGGATACGCAGTATTTT. J is TRBJ2-3 and V is TRBV15; TRBD2 matches 13 bases. The CDR3 loop spans 16 amino acids. Germline CDR1 and CDR2: LNHNV and YYDKDF (reference sequence). The V segment lost 5 bases and the J segment 6 bases; nucleotides outside the gene matches: 8.

The CDR3 region is CASGRERETQYF. CDR3 nucleotides: TGTGCCTCCGGGAGGGAGCGAGAGACCCAGTACTTC. The chain is built from TRBV10-3 and TRBJ2-5, with TRBD2 matching 8 bases. The V gene end was trimmed by 11 bases and the J gene end by 4 bases; junction bases not matched to a gene: 6. This CDR3 is built from 12 residues. The germline CDR1 and CDR2 sequences are ENHRY and SYGVKD.

J is TRBJ2-7 and V is TRBV11-3, with 8 positions matching TRBD2. The ends lost 0 bases at V and 3 bases at J; junction bases unmatched: 4. CDR1 and CDR2 from the germline V gene are SGHNT and YENEEA. This CDR3 contains 15 residues. The CDR3 here is CASSLEAGGIYEQYF. CDR3 nucleotides: TGTGCCAGCAGCTTAGAGGCGGGGGGTATCTACGAGCAGTACTTC.

The chain employs TRBV5-1 and TRBJ1-1; D is uncertain. CDR3 length: 17 amino acids. V lost 7 bases to trimming and J lost 0 bases, with 22 bases between them. Looked up from germline, CDR1 is SGHRS and CDR2 is YFSETQ. The DNA of the CDR3 is TGCGCCAGCCATTTCGAGGGCCTGCAAACCCTGAACACTGAAGCTTTCTTT. The encoded protein is CASHFEGLQTLNTEAFF.

The V gene is TRBV25-1, the J gene TRBJ2-1, with D hard to call. Between the trimmed V and J ends, which lost 3 bases and 9 bases, there was a span of 12 bases. Germline V CDR1 and CDR2: MGHDK, SYGVNS. The CDR3 runs to 13 residues. The DNA for the CDR3 is TGTGCCAGCAGTGACCCCGGGTTGGGTGAGCAGTTCTTC. This encodes CASSDPGLGEQFF.

The rearrangement links TRBV5-4 to TRBJ1-6, with TRBD1 matching over 7 bases. The germline V gene encodes CDR1 SGHNT and CDR2 YYREEE (reference sequence). The CDR3 is made up of 14 amino acids. J lost 6 bases, V lost 5 bases, and 5 bases had no gene match. The CDR3 reads CASSRRDSNSPLHF. CDR3 bases: TGTGCCAGCAGTCGCCGGGACAGTAATTCACCCCTCCACTTT.

The chain couples TRBV4-3 to TRBJ1-4; D not resolved. Trimming took off 0 bases at V and 7 bases at J, with 12 bases between the two ends. The CDR3 sequence is 15 residues long. CDR1 and CDR2 from the germline V gene are LGHNA and YSLEER. CDR3 DNA sequence: TGCGCCAGCAGCCAAGATTTATTGGCAGTTGAAAAACTGTTTTTT. Translated, it gives CASSQDLLAVEKLFF.